The 16 T cell receptor beta chains presented below share a single source sample, sequenced in a study of T cells in Graves' hyperthyroidism and ophthalmopathy. It was RNA transcripts that yielded the amplified TCR beta CDR3 regions. A set of HTBI primers served as the primers for a first-round RT-PCR of the TCR CDR3. TCRdb passed the multiplex PCR reads through MiXCR, listing each CDR3 protein once. Found here are some 700,000 distinct CDR3 sequences, roughly a sixth of them singletons; the top ten hold roughly 15%. Sequences were obtained from blood. The receptors derive from a man between 45 and 60 years old with Graves' hyperthyroidism.

The chain joins TRBV9 to TRBJ2-7; D is uncertain. V was pared by 0 bases and J by 3 bases, with 7 bases between. Germline lookup yields CDR1 SGDLS and CDR2 YYNGEE. The CDR3 has 13 residues. The CDR3: CASSVGGNYEQYF. CDR3 bases: TGTGCCAGCAGCGTAGGTGGGAACTACGAGCAGTACTTC.

This clonotype was counted between two and nine times. The CDR3 carries no conserved terminal phenylalanine or tryptophan, so it likely arises from a read error. CDR3 sequence: CASSEGLAISYEQYL. The CDR3 DNA reads TGTGCCAGCAGTGAAGGACTAGCGATCTCCTACGAGCAGTACCTC. This chain connects TRBV2 to TRBJ2-7, with 8 bases that match TRBD2. The V gene end was trimmed by 1 base and the J gene end by 0 bases; junction bases not matched to a gene: 2. Germline CDR1 reads SNHLY; CDR2 reads FYNNEI. CDR3 length: 15 residues.

This clonotype was observed many times. The CDR3 bases are TGTGCCAGCAGTTACGACGGCCCTGGGGGACGAGAGACCCAGTACTTC. Translating gives CASSYDGPGGRETQYF. The chain is built from TRBV6-6 and TRBJ2-5, with D possibly called TRBD1 or TRBD2 (5 bases each). The CDR3 spans 16 residues. V was cut by 2 bases and J by 4 bases, with 17 bases left in between. The germline V gene encodes CDR1 MNHNY and CDR2 SVGAGI (reference sequence).

This clonotype was recorded a few times. The chain joins TRBV30 to TRBJ2-1; tentative D call: TRBD1 (5 bases). The V end was cut by 3 bases, the J end by 5 bases, with 14 bases between. Germline lookup yields CDR1 GTSNPN and CDR2 SVGIG (reference sequence). The CDR3 is 14 residues long. The chain's CDR3 is CAWRVPGSDNEQFF. CDR3 DNA sequence: TGTGCCTGGAGAGTCCCAGGGTCGGACAATGAGCAGTTCTTC.

This clonotype was detected a few times. The V gene is TRBV28, the J gene TRBJ2-3; D not certain. This CDR3 contains 15 residues. The V end was cut by 5 bases, the J end by 1 base, with 13 bases between. CDR1 is MDHEN, CDR2 SYDVKM, per germline. CDR3 protein: CASSPPNSGTDTQYF. The CDR3 DNA reads as TGTGCCAGCAGTCCCCCTAATTCAGGCACAGATACGCAGTATTTT.

The rearrangement joins TRBV30 to TRBJ1-5; no reliable D call. CDR1 and CDR2 from the germline V gene are GTSNPN and SVGIG (reference sequence). The CDR3 loop spans 13 amino acids. V was pared by 2 bases and J by 6 bases, with 11 bases between. The DNA for the CDR3 is TGTGCCTGGAGTCCCGACGGCGGTCAGCCCCAGCATTTT. It yields the protein CAWSPDGGQPQHF.

V and J are TRBV2 and TRBJ2-3, with D perhaps TRBD2 (5 bases). CDR1 is SNHLY, CDR2 FYNNEI, per germline. The CDR3 spans 13 residues. The germline V and J ends were trimmed by 2 bases and 8 bases, with 11 bases remaining between them. The CDR3 sequence: CASSESRAGTQYF. CDR3 sequence (DNA): TGTGCCAGCAGTGAAAGTCGGGCGGGTACGCAGTATTTT.

This clonotype has at least ten counts. The CDR3 loop is CASSITGESSYEQYF. Here the CDR3 DNA reads TGTGCCAGCAGCATTACAGGGGAAAGCTCCTACGAGCAGTACTTC. This chain links TRBV12-3 or TRBV12-4 with TRBJ2-7; 7 bases are shared with TRBD1. V was clipped by 6 bases and J by 0 bases; unmatched bases: 8. This CDR3 is built from 15 residues.

The CDR3 DNA sequence: TGCGCCAGCAGTCCAGGGGACAGCCTGGGCGAGCAGTACTTC. Its translation: CASSPGDSLGEQYF. This chain uses TRBV5-1 with TRBJ2-7; 7 nucleotides match TRBD1. The V gene's germline CDR1 is SGHRS and CDR2 YFSETQ. The length of the CDR3 is 14 residues. Losses at the gene ends were 5 bases for V and 6 bases for J; bases not matched to a gene: 11.

This clonotype was detected a few times. The chain couples TRBV7-9 to TRBJ1-3, with unresolved D. The V and J ends lost 4 bases and 0 bases respectively, with 10 bases between them. Germline V gene lookup returns CDR1 SEHNR and CDR2 FQNEAQ (reference sequence). The CDR3 totals 15 residues. The CDR3, as DNA: TGTGCCAGCAGCTCGGGCGGGAGCTCTGGAAACACCATATATTTT. It is translated as CASSSGGSSGNTIYF.

This clonotype appeared many times. The V gene is TRBV28, the J gene TRBJ2-7, with D possibly being TRBD2 (6 bases). The V gene lost 5 bases and the J gene lost 3 bases, with 14 bases spanning the gap. In germline, CDR1 is MDHEN, CDR2 SYDVKM. This CDR3 is built from 14 residues. The CDR3 sequence is CASSMDYQNYEQYF. CDR3 nucleotide sequence: TGTGCCAGCAGTATGGACTACCAAAACTACGAGCAGTACTTC.

Many counts were recorded for this clonotype. V usage is TRBV7-2 and J usage is TRBJ2-1; 7 positions match TRBD1. Per germline, CDR1 SGHTA and CDR2 FQGNSA. Unmatched junction bases numbered 9, after V lost 7 bases and J lost 3 bases. This CDR3 comprises 15 residues. CDR3 DNA: TGTGCCAGCACCTCCCCGGACAGGAACTACAATGAGCAGTTCTTC. Residues: CASTSPDRNYNEQFF. Together with reference TRBV7-2 and TRBJ2-1, the CDR3 gives the full variable domain: GAGVSQSPSNKVTEKGKDVELRCDPISGHTALYWYRQSLGQGLEFLIYFQGNSAPDKSGLPSDRFSAERTGGSVSTLTIQRTQQEDSAVYLCASTSPDRNYNEQFFGPGTRLTVL.

This clonotype was seen just once. Being one base from a much bigger clone, this may be a read error. The CDR3 does not close with the conserved phenylalanine or tryptophan, likely indicating a read error. This chain links TRBV10-2 with TRBJ1-1; 7 positions agree with TRBD1. Germline CDR1 WSHSY, CDR2 SAAADI. V dropped 5 bases and J dropped 4; count of bases not matched to a gene: 7. The CDR3 loop spans 14 amino acids. The chain's CDR3 is CASSILGGGTEAFS. CDR3 coding DNA: TGCGCCAGCAGTATTCTAGGGGGCGGCACTGAAGCTTTCTCT.

The CDR3 DNA follows: TGTGCCATCCCAGGCAGGACGAACACCGGGGAGCTGTTTTTT. Its translation: CAIPGRTNTGELFF. The chain combines TRBV10-3 with TRBJ2-2; D gene uncertain. This CDR3 comprises 14 residues. Germline assignment: CDR1 ENHRY and CDR2 SYGVKD. V was cut by 8 bases and J by 0 bases, with 10 bases left in between.

This clonotype was recorded a few times. The chain carries TRBV28 and TRBJ1-3; D perhaps matches TRBD1 (5 bases). Looked up from germline, CDR1 is MDHEN and CDR2 is SYDVKM. Trimming pared 5 bases from V and 4 bases from J, leaving 15 bases between. The CDR3 is made up of 15 amino acids. This CDR3 is CASSLPGTMGNTIYF. In DNA, the CDR3 is TGTGCCAGCAGTCTCCCCGGGACGATGGGAAACACCATATATTTT. The full variable domain, its missing parts supplied by reference TRBV28 and TRBJ1-3, is DVKVTQSSRYLVKRTGEKVFLECVQDMDHENMFWYRQDPGLGLRLIYFSYDVKMKEKGDIPEGYSVSREKKERFSLILESASTNQTSMYLCASSLPGTMGNTIYFGEGSWLTVV.

The chain is built from TRBV30 and TRBJ1-6; 7 bases map to TRBD1. Germline values: CDR1 GTSNPN, CDR2 SVGIG (reference sequence). This CDR3 is 12 amino acids long. The V gene end was trimmed by 4 bases and the J gene end by 10 bases; junction bases not matched to a gene: 4. The CDR3 region is CAWIQGDSPLHF. Here the CDR3 DNA reads TGTGCCTGGATCCAGGGGGACTCACCCCTCCACTTT.